The 5 T cell receptor beta chains below all came from one sample that was sequenced in a study of a mutant IDH1 vaccine in newly diagnosed glioma. Time point defined: week 11, during vaccination. The content of each vaccine dose was 300 ug of mutant IDH1 20-mer peptide, and topical imiquimod accompanied it. Their specific antigens are unknown. Method: immunoSEQ multiplex PCR; TCRdb's copy keeps in-frame clones and lacks some. Found here are 50,000 to 65,000 clones, roughly 91% of them singletons; the top ten hold around 2.2%. Sequenced material: PBMCs, taken from a glioma patient whose treatment included an IDH1 peptide vaccine. The receptors here all came from a man aged 50-59 years with glioma.

The chain has TRBV6-5 and TRBJ1-2; D possibly corresponds to TRBD1 (5 bases). Germline values: CDR1 MNHEY, CDR2 SVGAGI. The CDR3 has 13 amino acids. The V end was cut by 5 bases, the J end by 4 bases, with 11 bases between. This CDR3 reads CASSPDSLYGYTF. The CDR3 DNA reads as TGTGCCAGCAGTCCAGACAGTCTCTATGGCTACACCTTC.

The chain joins TRBV19 to TRBJ1-2; D unclear. V shed 5 bases and J shed 4 bases, with 11 bases lying between them. Germline assignment: CDR1 LNHDA and CDR2 SQIVND (reference sequence). The CDR3 length is 13 residues. The CDR3 sequence is CASSFSGSYGYTF. The CDR3 DNA reads TGTGCCAGTAGTTTTTCGGGCTCCTATGGCTACACCTTC.

This sequence joins TRBV29-1 and TRBJ2-3; either TRBD1 or TRBD2 may supply D (7 bases each). V was shortened by 3 bases and J by 6 bases, with 19 bases between the two germline ends. Germline values: CDR1 SQVTM, CDR2 ANQGSEA. CDR3 length equals 15 residues. In DNA form, the CDR3 reads TGCAGCGTTGATGGTTGGGCAGGGGGGGATGATACGCAGTATTTT. This codes for CSVDGWAGGDDTQYF.

The chain couples TRBV10-2 to TRBJ2-3, with a weak D call TRBD2 (6 bases). Trimming stripped 6 bases from V and 0 bases from J, with 13 bases between. There are 15 residues in the CDR3. Per the germline V gene, CDR1 is WSHSY and CDR2 is SAAADI. The CDR3: CASRSGVSSTDTQYF. Written as DNA, the CDR3 is TGCGCCAGCAGGTCGGGGGTATCTAGCACAGATACGCAGTATTTT.

The chain employs TRBV28 and TRBJ2-3; 9 bases match TRBD1. With V trimmed by 3 bases and J by 3 bases, 1 base remained unmatched. This CDR3 region has 14 residues. Germline V CDR1 and CDR2: MDHEN, SYDVKM. The CDR3 DNA reads as TGTGCCAGCAGTTTCGGGACAGGGACAGATACGCAGTATTTT. Translated, it gives CASSFGTGTDTQYF. Full variable domain (outside the CDR3, taken from reference TRBV28 and TRBJ2-3): DVKVTQSSRYLVKRTGEKVFLECVQDMDHENMFWYRQDPGLGLRLIYFSYDVKMKEKGDIPEGYSVSREKKERFSLILESASTNQTSMYLCASSFGTGTDTQYFGPGTRLTVL.